The clone carrying this TCR beta chain was found a few times. Antigen: not known. The data are from a study of blood T cells in healthy people across ages. It was with a sample-barcoded 5' primer and a J-beta primer mix that a second PCR of roughly 6 to 12 cycles was run. TCRdb itself ran the 5' RACE reads through MiXCR, one entry per CDR3 protein. There are about 800,000 distinct CDR3 sequences in the sample; roughly 50% occur only once, and over 20% lies in the top ten. Whole-study results and caveats: Fewer expanded clones and more diversity marked long-lived versus aged donors. TCR beta diversity per million T cells fell roughly linearly with age.

The CDR3 spans 15 residues. Trimming stripped 0 bases from V and 0 bases from J, with 8 bases between. Per the germline V gene, CDR1 is MNHEY and CDR2 is SVGAGI. The sample consisted of blood. The chain is built from TRBV6-5 and TRBJ1-2; D unresolved. This TCR came from a man younger than 45 in good health. CDR3: CASSYSFDPNYGYTF. The CDR3 nucleotides read TGTGCCAGCAGTTACTCGTTTGACCCTAACTATGGCTACACCTTC.